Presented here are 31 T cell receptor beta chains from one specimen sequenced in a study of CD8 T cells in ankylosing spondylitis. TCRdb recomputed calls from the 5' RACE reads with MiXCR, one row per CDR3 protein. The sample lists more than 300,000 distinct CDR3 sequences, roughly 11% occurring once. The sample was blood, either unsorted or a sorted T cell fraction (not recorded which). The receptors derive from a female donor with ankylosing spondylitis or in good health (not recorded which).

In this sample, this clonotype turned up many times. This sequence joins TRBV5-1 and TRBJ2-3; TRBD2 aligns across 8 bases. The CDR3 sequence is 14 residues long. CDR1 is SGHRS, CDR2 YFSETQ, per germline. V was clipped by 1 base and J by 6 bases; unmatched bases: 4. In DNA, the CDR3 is TGCGCCAGCAGCTTGCCGGGACTAGGGGATACGCAGTATTTT. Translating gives CASSLPGLGDTQYF.

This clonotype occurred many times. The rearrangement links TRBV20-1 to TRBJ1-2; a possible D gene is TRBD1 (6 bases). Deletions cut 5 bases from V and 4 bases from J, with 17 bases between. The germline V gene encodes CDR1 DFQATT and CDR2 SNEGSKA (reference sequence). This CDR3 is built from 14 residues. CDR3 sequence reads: CSALQLSGVYGYTF. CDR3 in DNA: TGCAGTGCTCTCCAGCTTTCAGGGGTCTATGGCTACACCTTC.

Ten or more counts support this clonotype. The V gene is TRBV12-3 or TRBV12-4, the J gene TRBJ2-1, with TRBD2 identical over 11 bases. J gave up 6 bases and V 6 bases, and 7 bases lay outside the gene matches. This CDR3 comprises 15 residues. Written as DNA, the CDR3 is TGTGCCAGCAGCCTAGCGGGAGGCGCCCTCAATGAGCAGTTCTTC. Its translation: CASSLAGGALNEQFF.

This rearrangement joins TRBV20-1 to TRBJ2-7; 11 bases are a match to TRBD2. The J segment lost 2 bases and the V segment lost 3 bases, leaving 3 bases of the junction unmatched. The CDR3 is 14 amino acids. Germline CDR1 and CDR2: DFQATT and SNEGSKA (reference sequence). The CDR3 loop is CSASQGLAAYEQYF. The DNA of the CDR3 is TGCAGTGCTAGTCAGGGACTAGCGGCCTACGAGCAGTACTTC.

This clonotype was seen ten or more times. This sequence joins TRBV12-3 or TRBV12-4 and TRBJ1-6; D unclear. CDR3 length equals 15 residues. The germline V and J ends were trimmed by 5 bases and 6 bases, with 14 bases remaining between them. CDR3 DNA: TGTGCCAGCAGTCCCGGAGGGATTCTTAATTCACCCCTCCACTTT. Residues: CASSPGGILNSPLHF.

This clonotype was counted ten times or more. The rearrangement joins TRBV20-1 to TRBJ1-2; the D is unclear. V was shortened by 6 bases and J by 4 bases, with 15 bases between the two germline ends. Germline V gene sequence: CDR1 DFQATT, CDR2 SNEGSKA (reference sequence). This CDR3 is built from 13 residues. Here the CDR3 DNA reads TGCAGTGCCCAAGGTCCAGATCGCTATGGCTACACCTTC. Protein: CSAQGPDRYGYTF.

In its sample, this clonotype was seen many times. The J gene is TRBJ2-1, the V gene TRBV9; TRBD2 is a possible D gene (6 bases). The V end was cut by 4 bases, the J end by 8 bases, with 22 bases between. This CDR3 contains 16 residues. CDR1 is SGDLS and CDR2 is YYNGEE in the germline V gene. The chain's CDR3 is CASSPRQGLPLDEQFF. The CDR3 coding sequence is TGTGCCAGCAGCCCGCGCCAGGGACTCCCGTTGGATGAGCAGTTCTTC.

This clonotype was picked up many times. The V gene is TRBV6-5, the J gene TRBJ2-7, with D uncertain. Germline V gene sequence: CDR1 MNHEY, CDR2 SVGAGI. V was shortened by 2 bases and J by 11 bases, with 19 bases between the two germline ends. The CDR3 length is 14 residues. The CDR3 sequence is CASSYAAPGSRKYF. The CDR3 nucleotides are TGTGCCAGCAGTTACGCTGCCCCGGGTTCTCGCAAGTACTTC.

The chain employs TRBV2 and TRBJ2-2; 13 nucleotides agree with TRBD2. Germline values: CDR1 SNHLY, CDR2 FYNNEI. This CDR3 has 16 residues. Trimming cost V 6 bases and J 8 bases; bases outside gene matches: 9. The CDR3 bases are TGTGCCAGCAGGGGACTAGCGGGACTGACAGGGGGGGAGCTGTTTTTT. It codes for CASRGLAGLTGGELFF.

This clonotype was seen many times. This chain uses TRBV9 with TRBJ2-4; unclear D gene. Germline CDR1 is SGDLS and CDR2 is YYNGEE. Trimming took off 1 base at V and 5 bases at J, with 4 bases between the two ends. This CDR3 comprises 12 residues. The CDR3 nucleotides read TGTGCCAGCAGCGTAAATGAAAACATTCAGTACTTC. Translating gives CASSVNENIQYF. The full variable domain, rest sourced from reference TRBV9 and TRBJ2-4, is DSGVTQTPKHLITATGQRVTLRCSPRSGDLSVYWYQQSLDQGLQFLIQYYNGEERAKGNILERFSAQQFPDLHSELNLSSLELGDSALYFCASSVNENIQYFGAGTRLSVL.

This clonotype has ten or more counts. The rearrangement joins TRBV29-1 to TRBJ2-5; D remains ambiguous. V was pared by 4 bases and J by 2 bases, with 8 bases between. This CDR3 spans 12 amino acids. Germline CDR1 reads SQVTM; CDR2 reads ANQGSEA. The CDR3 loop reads CSVAKAQETQYF. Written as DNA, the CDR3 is TGCAGCGTTGCAAAGGCACAAGAGACCCAGTACTTC.

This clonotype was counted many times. This CDR3 reads CSARKVGQDLTGELFF. The CDR3 nucleotides are TGCAGTGCCCGAAAAGTGGGACAGGACCTCACCGGGGAGCTGTTTTTT. The rearrangement links TRBV20-1 to TRBJ2-2, with TRBD1 matching over 8 bases. The length of the CDR3 is 16 residues. J lost 4 bases, V lost 6 bases, and 13 bases had no gene match. CDR1 and CDR2 (germline): DFQATT, SNEGSKA (reference sequence).

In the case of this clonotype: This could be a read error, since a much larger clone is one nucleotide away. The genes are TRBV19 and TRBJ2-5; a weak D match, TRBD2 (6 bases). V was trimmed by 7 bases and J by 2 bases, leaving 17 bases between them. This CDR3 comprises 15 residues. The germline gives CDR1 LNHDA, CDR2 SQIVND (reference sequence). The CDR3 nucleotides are TGTGCCAGTAAGCAATCTGGCGGGATTCAAGAGACCCAGTACTTC. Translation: CASKQSGGIQETQYF.

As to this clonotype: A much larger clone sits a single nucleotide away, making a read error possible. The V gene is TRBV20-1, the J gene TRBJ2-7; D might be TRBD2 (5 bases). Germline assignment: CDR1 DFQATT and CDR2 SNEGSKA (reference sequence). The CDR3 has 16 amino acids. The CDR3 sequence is CSAPPPGGANSYEHYF. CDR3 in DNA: TGCAGTGCCCCCCCTCCCGGAGGCGCCAATTCCTACGAGCATTACTTC.

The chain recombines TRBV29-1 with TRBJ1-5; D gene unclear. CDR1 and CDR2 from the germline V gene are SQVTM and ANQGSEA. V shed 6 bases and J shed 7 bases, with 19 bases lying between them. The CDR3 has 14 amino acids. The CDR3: CSVSESGLGQPQHF. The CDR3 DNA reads TGCAGCGTCTCGGAAAGTGGGTTGGGGCAGCCCCAGCATTTT.

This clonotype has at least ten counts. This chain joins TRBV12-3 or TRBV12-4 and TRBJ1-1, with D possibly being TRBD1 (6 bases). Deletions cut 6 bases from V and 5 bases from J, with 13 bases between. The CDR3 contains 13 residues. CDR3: CASRPQGSTEAFF. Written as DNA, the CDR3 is TGTGCCAGCAGGCCTCAGGGGTCTACTGAAGCTTTCTTT.

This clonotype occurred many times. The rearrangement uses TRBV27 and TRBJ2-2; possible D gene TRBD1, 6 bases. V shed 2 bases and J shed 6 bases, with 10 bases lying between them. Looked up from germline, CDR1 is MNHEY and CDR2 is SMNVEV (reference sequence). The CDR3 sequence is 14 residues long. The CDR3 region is CASSLAGDAGELFF. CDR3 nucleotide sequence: TGTGCCAGCAGTTTAGCAGGGGATGCCGGGGAGCTGTTTTTT.

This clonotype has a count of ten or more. CDR3 bases: TGTGCCAGCAGTCCGCAGGGTAGTGGGGGTAATGAAAAACTGTTTTTT. Amino acids: CASSPQGSGGNEKLFF. The V and J genes are TRBV27 and TRBJ1-4, with D tentatively TRBD1 (5 bases). This CDR3 has 16 residues. Deletions cut 5 bases from V and 4 bases from J, with 17 bases between. Germline CDR1 and CDR2: MNHEY and SMNVEV (reference sequence). The whole variable domain, filled in from reference TRBV27 and TRBJ1-4, reads EAQVTQNPRYLITVTGKKLTVTCSQNMNHEYMSWYRQDPGLGLRQIYYSMNVEVTDKGDVPEGYKVSRKEKRNFPLILESPSPNQTSLYFCASSPQGSGGNEKLFFGSGTQLSVL.

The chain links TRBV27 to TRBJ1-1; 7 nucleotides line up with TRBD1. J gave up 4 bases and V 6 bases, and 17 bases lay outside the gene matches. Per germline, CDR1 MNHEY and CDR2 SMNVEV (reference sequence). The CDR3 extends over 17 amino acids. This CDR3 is CASRPRQGKGVGTEAFF. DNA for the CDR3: TGTGCCAGCAGACCAAGACAGGGCAAGGGCGTAGGCACTGAAGCTTTCTTT.

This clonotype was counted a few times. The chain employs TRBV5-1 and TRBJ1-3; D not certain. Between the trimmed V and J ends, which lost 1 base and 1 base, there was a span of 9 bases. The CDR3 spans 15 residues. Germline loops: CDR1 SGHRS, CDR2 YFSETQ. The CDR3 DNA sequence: TGCGCCAGCAGCTTGATGGGCCCGTCTGGAAACACCATATATTTT. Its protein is CASSLMGPSGNTIYF.

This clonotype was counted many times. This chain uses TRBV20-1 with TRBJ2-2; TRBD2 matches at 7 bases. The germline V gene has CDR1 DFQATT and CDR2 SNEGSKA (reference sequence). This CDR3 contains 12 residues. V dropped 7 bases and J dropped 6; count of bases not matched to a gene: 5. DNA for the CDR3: TGCAGTGTCCTACTAGCGCCCGGGGAGCTGTTTTTT. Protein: CSVLLAPGELFF.

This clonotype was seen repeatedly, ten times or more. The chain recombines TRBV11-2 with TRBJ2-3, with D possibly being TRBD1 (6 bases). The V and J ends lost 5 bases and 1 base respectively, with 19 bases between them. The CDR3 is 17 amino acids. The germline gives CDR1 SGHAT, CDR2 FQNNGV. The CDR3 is CASSIGTWDTRTDTQYF. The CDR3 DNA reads TGTGCCAGCAGCATAGGTACTTGGGACACACGCACAGATACGCAGTATTTT.

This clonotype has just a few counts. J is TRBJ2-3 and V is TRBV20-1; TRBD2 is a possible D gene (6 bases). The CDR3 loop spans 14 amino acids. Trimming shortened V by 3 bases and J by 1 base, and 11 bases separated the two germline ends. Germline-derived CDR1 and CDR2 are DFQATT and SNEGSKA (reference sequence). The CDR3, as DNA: TGCAGTGCTAGCGGGAGAGGTGGCACAGATACGCAGTATTTT. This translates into CSASGRGGTDTQYF.

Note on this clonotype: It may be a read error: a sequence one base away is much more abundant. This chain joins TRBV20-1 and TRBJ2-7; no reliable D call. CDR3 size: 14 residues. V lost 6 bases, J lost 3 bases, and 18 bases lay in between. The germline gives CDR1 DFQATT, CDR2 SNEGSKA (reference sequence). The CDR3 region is CSAFVLSRVYEQYF. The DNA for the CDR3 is TGCAGTGCCTTTGTACTGTCCCGAGTCTACGAGCAGTACTTC.

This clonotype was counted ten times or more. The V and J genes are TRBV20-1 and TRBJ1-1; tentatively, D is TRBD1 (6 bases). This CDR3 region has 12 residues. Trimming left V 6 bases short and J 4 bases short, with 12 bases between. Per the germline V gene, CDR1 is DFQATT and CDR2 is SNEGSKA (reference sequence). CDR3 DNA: TGCAGTGCAGCAGGGGTAGGCACTGAAGCTTTCTTT. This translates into CSAAGVGTEAFF.

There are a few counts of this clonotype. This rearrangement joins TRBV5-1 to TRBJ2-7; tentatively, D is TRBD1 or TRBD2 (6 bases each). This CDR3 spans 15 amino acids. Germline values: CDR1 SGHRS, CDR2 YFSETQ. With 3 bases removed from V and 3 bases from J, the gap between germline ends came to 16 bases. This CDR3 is CASSWGRDNIYEQYF. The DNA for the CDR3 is TGCGCCAGCAGCTGGGGGCGGGACAACATCTACGAGCAGTACTTC.

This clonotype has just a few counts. The chain's CDR3 is CASSSGAYEQYF. CDR3 DNA sequence: TGTGCCAGCAGCTCGGGGGCCTACGAGCAGTACTTC. The gene calls are TRBV7-9 and TRBJ2-7, with D maybe TRBD2 (6 bases). The CDR3 runs to 12 residues. V lost 4 bases, J lost 2 bases, and 6 bases lay in between. The germline V gene has CDR1 SEHNR and CDR2 FQNEAQ (reference sequence). The whole variable domain, remainder taken from reference TRBV7-9 and TRBJ2-7, is DTGVSQNPRHKITKRGQNVTFRCDPISEHNRLYWYRQTLGQGPEFLTYFQNEAQLEKSRLLSDRFSAERPKGSFSTLEIQRTEQGDSAMYLCASSSGAYEQYFGPGTRLTVT.

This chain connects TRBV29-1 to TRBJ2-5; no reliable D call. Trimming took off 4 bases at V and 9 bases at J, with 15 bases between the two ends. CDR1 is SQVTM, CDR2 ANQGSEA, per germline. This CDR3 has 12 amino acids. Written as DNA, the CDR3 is TGCAGCGTTGGTTCCCAGCTCGCGGCCCAGTACTTC. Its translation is CSVGSQLAAQYF.

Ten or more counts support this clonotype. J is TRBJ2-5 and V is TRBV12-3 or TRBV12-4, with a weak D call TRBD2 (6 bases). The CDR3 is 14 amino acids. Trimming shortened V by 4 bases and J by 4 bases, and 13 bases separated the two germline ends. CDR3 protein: CASSSHTAGETQYF. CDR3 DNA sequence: TGTGCCAGCAGTTCCCACACAGCGGGAGAGACCCAGTACTTC.

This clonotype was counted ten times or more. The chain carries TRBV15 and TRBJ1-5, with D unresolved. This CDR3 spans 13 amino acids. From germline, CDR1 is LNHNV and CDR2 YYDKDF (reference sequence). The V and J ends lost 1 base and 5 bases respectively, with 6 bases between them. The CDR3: CATSRAVDQPQHF. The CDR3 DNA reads TGTGCCACCAGCAGAGCCGTAGATCAGCCCCAGCATTTT.

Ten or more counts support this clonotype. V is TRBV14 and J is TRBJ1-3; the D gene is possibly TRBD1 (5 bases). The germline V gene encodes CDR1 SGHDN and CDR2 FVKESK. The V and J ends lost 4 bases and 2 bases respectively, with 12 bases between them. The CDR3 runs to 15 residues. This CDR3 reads CASSPPGRAGNTIYF. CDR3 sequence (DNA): TGTGCCAGCAGCCCCCCTGGCAGGGCTGGAAACACCATATATTTT.